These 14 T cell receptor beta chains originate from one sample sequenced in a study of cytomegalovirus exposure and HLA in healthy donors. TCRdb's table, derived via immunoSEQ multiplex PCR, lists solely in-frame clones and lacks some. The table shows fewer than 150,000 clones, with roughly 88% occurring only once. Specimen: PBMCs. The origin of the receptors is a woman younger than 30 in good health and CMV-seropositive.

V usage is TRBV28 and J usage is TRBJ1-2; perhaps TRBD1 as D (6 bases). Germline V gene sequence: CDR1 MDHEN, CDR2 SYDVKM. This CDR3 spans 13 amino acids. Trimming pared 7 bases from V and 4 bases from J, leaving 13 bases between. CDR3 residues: CASNGGPTYGYTF. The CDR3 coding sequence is TGTGCCAGCAACGGGGGGCCTACCTATGGCTACACCTTC.

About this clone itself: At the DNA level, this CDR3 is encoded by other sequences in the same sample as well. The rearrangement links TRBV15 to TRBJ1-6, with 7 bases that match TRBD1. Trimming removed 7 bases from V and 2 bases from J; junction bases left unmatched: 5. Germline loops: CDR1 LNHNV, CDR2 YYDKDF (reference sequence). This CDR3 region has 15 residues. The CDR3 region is CATTDRAPYNSPLHF. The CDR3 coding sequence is TGTGCCACCACCGACAGGGCGCCCTATAATTCACCCCTCCACTTT.

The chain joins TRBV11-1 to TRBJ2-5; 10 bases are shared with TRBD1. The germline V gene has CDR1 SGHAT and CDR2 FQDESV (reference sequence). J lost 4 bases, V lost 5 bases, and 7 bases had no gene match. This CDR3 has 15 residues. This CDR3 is CASSSRQGAGETQYF. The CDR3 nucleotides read TGTGCCAGCAGCAGCCGACAGGGGGCGGGAGAGACCCAGTACTTC.

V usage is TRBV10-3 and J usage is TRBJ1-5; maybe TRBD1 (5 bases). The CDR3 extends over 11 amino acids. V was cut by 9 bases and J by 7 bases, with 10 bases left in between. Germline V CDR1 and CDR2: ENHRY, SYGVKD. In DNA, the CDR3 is TGTGCCATAGGGGCGGGGCAGCCCCAGCATTTT. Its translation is CAIGAGQPQHF.

The CDR3 here is CASSPRSGGQRRTDTQYF. In nucleotides, the CDR3 is TGTGCCAGCTCACCACGGAGCGGGGGACAGAGACGCACAGATACGCAGTATTTT. The V gene is TRBV18, the J gene TRBJ2-3; tentatively, D is TRBD2 (8 bases). V lost 1 base and J lost 1, with 18 bases in between. CDR3 length: 18 amino acids. Germline-derived CDR1 and CDR2 are KGHSH and LQKENI.

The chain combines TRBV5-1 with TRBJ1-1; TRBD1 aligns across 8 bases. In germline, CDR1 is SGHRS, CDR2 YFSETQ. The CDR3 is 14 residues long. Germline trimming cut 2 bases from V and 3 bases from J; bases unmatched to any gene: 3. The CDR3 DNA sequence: TGCGCCAGCAGCTTACAGGGGGGGTACACTGAAGCTTTCTTT. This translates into CASSLQGGYTEAFF.

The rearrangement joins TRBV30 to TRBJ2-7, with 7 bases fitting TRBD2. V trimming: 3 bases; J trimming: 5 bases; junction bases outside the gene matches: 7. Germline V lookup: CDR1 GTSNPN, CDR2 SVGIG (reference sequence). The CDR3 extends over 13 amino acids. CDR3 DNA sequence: TGTGCCTGGAGGGGGCGGGAGATCCACGAGCAGTACTTC. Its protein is CAWRGREIHEQYF. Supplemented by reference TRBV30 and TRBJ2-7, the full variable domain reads SQTIHQWPATLVQPVGSPLSLECTVEGTSNPNLYWYRQAAGRGLQLLFYSVGIGQISSEVPQNLSASRPQDRQFILSSKKLLLSDSGFYLCAWRGREIHEQYFGPGTRLTVT.

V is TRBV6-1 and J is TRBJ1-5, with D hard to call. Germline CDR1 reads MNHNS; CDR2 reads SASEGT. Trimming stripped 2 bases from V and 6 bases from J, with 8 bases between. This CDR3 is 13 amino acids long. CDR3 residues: CASSEHGGQPQHF. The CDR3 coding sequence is TGTGCCAGCAGTGAACATGGAGGTCAGCCCCAGCATTTT.

This chain's CDR3 is CASSQELTSGGADTQYF. For the CDR3, the DNA is TGTGCCAGCAGCCAAGAATTAACTAGCGGGGGGGCGGATACGCAGTATTTT. V gene TRBV4-2 combines with J gene TRBJ2-3, with 13 bases identical to TRBD2. V gave up 0 bases and J gave up 6 bases; unmatched junction bases: 6. Germline assignment: CDR1 LGHNA and CDR2 YNFKEQ. The CDR3 runs to 17 residues.

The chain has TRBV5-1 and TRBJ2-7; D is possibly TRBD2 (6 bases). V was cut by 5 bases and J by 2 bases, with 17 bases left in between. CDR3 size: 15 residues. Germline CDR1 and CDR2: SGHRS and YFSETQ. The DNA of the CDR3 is TGCGCCAGCAGATCACCCAGCGGACTAACCTACGAGCAGTACTTC. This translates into CASRSPSGLTYEQYF.

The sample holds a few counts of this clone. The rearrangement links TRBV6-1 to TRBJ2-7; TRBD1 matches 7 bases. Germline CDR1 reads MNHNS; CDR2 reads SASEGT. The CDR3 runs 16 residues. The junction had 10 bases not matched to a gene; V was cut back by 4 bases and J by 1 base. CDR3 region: CASSGDRVSGSYEQYF. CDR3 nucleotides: TGTGCCAGCAGTGGCGACAGGGTTAGTGGTTCCTACGAGCAGTACTTC.

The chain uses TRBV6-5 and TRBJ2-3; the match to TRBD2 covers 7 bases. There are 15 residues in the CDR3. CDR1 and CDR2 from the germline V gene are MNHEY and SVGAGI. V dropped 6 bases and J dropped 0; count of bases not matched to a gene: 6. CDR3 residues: CASRLLAHSTDTQYF. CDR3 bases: TGTGCCAGCAGGCTACTAGCGCATAGCACAGATACGCAGTATTTT.

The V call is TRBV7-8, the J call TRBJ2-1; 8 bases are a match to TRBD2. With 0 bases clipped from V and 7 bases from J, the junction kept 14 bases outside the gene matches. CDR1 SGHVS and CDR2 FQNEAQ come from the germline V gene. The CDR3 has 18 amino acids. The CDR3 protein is CASSLAWGPGGPGNEQFF. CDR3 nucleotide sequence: TGTGCCAGCAGCTTAGCGTGGGGTCCGGGGGGGCCGGGAAATGAGCAGTTCTTC.

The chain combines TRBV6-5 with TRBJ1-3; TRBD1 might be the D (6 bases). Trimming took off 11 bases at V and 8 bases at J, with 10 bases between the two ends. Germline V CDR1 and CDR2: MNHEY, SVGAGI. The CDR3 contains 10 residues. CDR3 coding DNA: TGTGCCGCGGGGGGCGACACCATATATTTT. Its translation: CAAGGDTIYF.